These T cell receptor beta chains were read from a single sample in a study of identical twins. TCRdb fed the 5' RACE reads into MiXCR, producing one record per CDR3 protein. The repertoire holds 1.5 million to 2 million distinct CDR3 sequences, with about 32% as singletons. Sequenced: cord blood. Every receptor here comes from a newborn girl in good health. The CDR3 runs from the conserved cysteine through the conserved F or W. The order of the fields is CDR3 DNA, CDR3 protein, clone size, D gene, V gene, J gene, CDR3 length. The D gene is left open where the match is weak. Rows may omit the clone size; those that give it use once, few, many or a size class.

CDR3nt: TGTGCCAGCTCTCCCAGCCGGCGGGAGCGGTACGAGCAGTACTTC; CDR3aa: CASSPSRRERYEQYF; abundance: .; d_gene: TRBD2; v_gene: TRBV18; j_gene: TRBJ2-7; len: 15
CDR3nt: TGTGCCAGCATATTTCCTAAATCAGAGGGCACTGAAGCTTTCTTT; CDR3aa: CASIFPKSEGTEAFF; abundance: few; d_gene: .; v_gene: TRBV14; j_gene: TRBJ1-1; len: 15
CDR3nt: TGCAGTGCTAGAGTGCCGACAAGCTCCTACGAGCAGTACTTC; CDR3aa: CSARVPTSSYEQYF; abundance: few; d_gene: .; v_gene: TRBV20-1; j_gene: TRBJ2-7; len: 14
CDR3nt: TGTGCCAGCTGCCCCCGACAGGCCCCTTCTTGGGACTATGGCTACACCTTC; CDR3aa: CASCPRQAPSWDYGYTF; abundance: few; d_gene: .; v_gene: TRBV7-9; j_gene: TRBJ1-2; len: 17
CDR3nt: TGTGCTAGCAGCTTACTAGCGGAGGGCTCCTACAATGAGCAGTTCTTC; CDR3aa: CASSLLAEGSYNEQFF; abundance: few; d_gene: TRBD2; v_gene: TRBV7-7; j_gene: TRBJ2-1; len: 16
CDR3nt: TGTGCCTGCAGCTTATCTCCGACAGGGCAGTTTGGAAACACCATATATTTT; CDR3aa: CACSLSPTGQFGNTIYF; abundance: few; d_gene: TRBD1; v_gene: TRBV5-5; j_gene: TRBJ1-3; len: 17
CDR3nt: TGTGCCAGCAGGACTAGGCTGGATGAGCAGTTCTTC; CDR3aa: CASRTRLDEQFF; abundance: .; d_gene: .; v_gene: TRBV12-3/TRBV12-4; j_gene: TRBJ2-1; len: 12
CDR3nt: TGTGCCAGCAGCTTAGGACCGGGACTAGCGGGTCTCAATGAGCAGTTCTTC; CDR3aa: CASSLGPGLAGLNEQFF; abundance: many; d_gene: TRBD2; v_gene: TRBV7-9; j_gene: TRBJ2-1; len: 17
CDR3nt: TGTGCCAGCAGCCAAAGGTGGGGCGCCGAGCAGTACTTC; CDR3aa: CASSQRWGAEQYF; abundance: .; d_gene: .; v_gene: TRBV14; j_gene: TRBJ2-7; len: 13
CDR3nt: TGTGCCAGCAGCTTAGGCGCTAGCGGGACAGGTGCTGAGCAGTTCTTC; CDR3aa: CASSLGASGTGAEQFF; abundance: .; d_gene: .; v_gene: TRBV7-2; j_gene: TRBJ2-1; len: 16
CDR3nt: TGCGCCACCAAGGGAGGCAAGGAGCAGTTCTTC; CDR3aa: CATKGGKEQFF; abundance: .; d_gene: .; v_gene: TRBV4-1; j_gene: TRBJ2-1; len: 11
CDR3nt: TGCAGTGCGCGACCTCGGAGCTCCACCGGGGAGCTGTTTTTT; CDR3aa: CSARPRSSTGELFF; abundance: .; d_gene: .; v_gene: TRBV20-1; j_gene: TRBJ2-2; len: 14
CDR3nt: TGCAGTGCTAGGGGGGGACGCCCCAATCAGCCCCAGCATTTT; CDR3aa: CSARGGRPNQPQHF; abundance: .; d_gene: .; v_gene: TRBV20-1; j_gene: TRBJ1-5; len: 14
CDR3nt: TGTGCCAGCTCACCACATAGGGTAAGGTACGAGCAGTACTTC; CDR3aa: CASSPHRVRYEQYF; abundance: few; d_gene: .; v_gene: TRBV18; j_gene: TRBJ2-7; len: 14
CDR3nt: TGTGCCAGCAGTGAATTAAATGTAGTTTCCCGGGACGTTGCGTCCTACGAGCAGTACTTC; CDR3aa: CASSELNVVSRDVASYEQYF; abundance: few; d_gene: .; v_gene: TRBV25-1; j_gene: TRBJ2-7; len: 20
CDR3nt: TGTGCCAGCAGCGGACAGGGGTTCCTCTCTGGGGCCAACGTCCTGACTTTC; CDR3aa: CASSGQGFLSGANVLTF; abundance: few; d_gene: TRBD1; v_gene: TRBV3-1; j_gene: TRBJ2-6; len: 17
CDR3nt: TGCGCCAGCAGTGAAGGTGGACCGAATCAGCCCCAGCATTTT; CDR3aa: CASSEGGPNQPQHF; abundance: few; d_gene: .; v_gene: TRBV10-1; j_gene: TRBJ1-5; len: 14
CDR3nt: TGTGCCATCAGTGTAGGGACAACCCAAGAGACCCAGTACTTC; CDR3aa: CAISVGTTQETQYF; abundance: few; d_gene: .; v_gene: TRBV10-3; j_gene: TRBJ2-5; len: 14
CDR3nt: TGCGCCAGCAGCCCCCGTTGGGCGGGAGAAGGCAATGAGCAGTTCTTC; CDR3aa: CASSPRWAGEGNEQFF; abundance: few; d_gene: TRBD2; v_gene: TRBV5-1; j_gene: TRBJ2-1; len: 16
CDR3nt: TGTGCCAGCAGCTTAGGGGGACTAGCGGGGGGCAATGAGCAGTTCTTC; CDR3aa: CASSLGGLAGGNEQFF; abundance: few; d_gene: TRBD2; v_gene: TRBV13; j_gene: TRBJ2-1; len: 16
CDR3nt: TGTGCCAGCAGTTACATGTCCTCTGGGGCCAACGTCCTGACTTTC; CDR3aa: CASSYMSSGANVLTF; abundance: .; d_gene: .; v_gene: TRBV6-5; j_gene: TRBJ2-6; len: 15
CDR3nt: TGCGCCAGCAGCTTGCTGACTAGCGGGATAGCAAATGAGCAGTTCTTC; CDR3aa: CASSLLTSGIANEQFF; abundance: few; d_gene: TRBD2; v_gene: TRBV5-1; j_gene: TRBJ2-1; len: 16
CDR3nt: TGTGCCAGCTCACCACGGTCAGGGGATAACCTCGGCGGCTACACCTTC; CDR3aa: CASSPRSGDNLGGYTF; abundance: .; d_gene: .; v_gene: TRBV18; j_gene: TRBJ1-2; len: 16
CDR3nt: TGCGGCGTTGGGAGGACTCAGGGGGGGATTAACTATGGCTACACCTTC; CDR3aa: CGVGRTQGGINYGYTF; abundance: .; d_gene: TRBD1; v_gene: TRBV29-1; j_gene: TRBJ1-2; len: 16
CDR3nt: TGTGCCAGCAGTTTATATCCACAGGGGAAGTTTAGCTATGGCTACACCTTC; CDR3aa: CASSLYPQGKFSYGYTF; abundance: few; d_gene: TRBD1; v_gene: TRBV27; j_gene: TRBJ1-2; len: 17
CDR3nt: TGTGCCAGCAGCCAAGAGAGGTGGCGGTCCTACGAGCAGTACTTC; CDR3aa: CASSQERWRSYEQYF; abundance: .; d_gene: .; v_gene: TRBV3-1; j_gene: TRBJ2-7; len: 15
CDR3nt: TGTGCCAGCAGTGAGCAGGACAGGTCGCCCCTCCACTTT; CDR3aa: CASSEQDRSPLHF; abundance: once; d_gene: TRBD1; v_gene: TRBV2; j_gene: TRBJ1-6; len: 13
CDR3nt: TGTGCCAGCAGTTACAGGCTAGAGGCCCACTCTGGAAACACCATATATTTT; CDR3aa: CASSYRLEAHSGNTIYF; abundance: few; d_gene: .; v_gene: TRBV6-5; j_gene: TRBJ1-3; len: 17
CDR3nt: TGTGCCAGCAGTGAACCACAGGGACCCCTTGGCACAGATACGCAGTATTTT; CDR3aa: CASSEPQGPLGTDTQYF; abundance: .; d_gene: .; v_gene: TRBV2; j_gene: TRBJ2-3; len: 17
CDR3nt: TGCAGTTCTAGATGGGGGCTAGACCTAGCCAAAAACATTCAGTACTTC; CDR3aa: CSSRWGLDLAKNIQYF; abundance: once; d_gene: .; v_gene: TRBV20-1; j_gene: TRBJ2-4; len: 16
CDR3nt: TGTGCCAGCTCACCACCGTTGCAGGTTTATGGCTACACCTTC; CDR3aa: CASSPPLQVYGYTF; abundance: few; d_gene: .; v_gene: TRBV18; j_gene: TRBJ1-2; len: 14
CDR3nt: TGCAGTGCTAGCCCCCAACCTAGCGGGGGGCACATATCTTACCAAGAGACCCAGTACTTC; CDR3aa: CSASPQPSGGHISYQETQYF; abundance: few; d_gene: TRBD2; v_gene: TRBV20-1; j_gene: TRBJ2-5; len: 20
CDR3nt: TGTGCCAGCAGCCATACTAACGCGGATACGCAGTATTTT; CDR3aa: CASSHTNADTQYF; abundance: few; d_gene: .; v_gene: TRBV4-2; j_gene: TRBJ2-3; len: 13